These T cell receptor beta chains were read from a single sample in a study of beta chain features in type 1 diabetes. Data came from immunoSEQ multiplex PCR; TCRdb stores just in-frame clones and leaves some out. The sample records around 110,000 clones, 16% being singletons. Material: central memory CD4+ T cells from blood. Receptors were obtained from a young man with type 1 diabetes. Each CDR3 is given with its conserved first and last residue. D genes are given only for firm matches. The size entry is marked missing in some rows and otherwise reads once, few, many or a size class.

TRBV18	TRBJ1-1	few	.	CASSPSIDSSIEAFF	TGTGCCAGCTCACCATCAATAGACAGCAGTATTGAAGCTTTCTTT
TRBV29-1	TRBJ2-5	few	.	CSVEVARLGETQYF	TGCAGCGTTGAAGTAGCCAGGTTGGGGGAGACCCAGTACTTC
TRBV30	TRBJ2-5	few	.	CAWTAGLQETQYF	TGTGCCTGGACCGCGGGCCTCCAAGAGACCCAGTACTTC
TRBV29-1	TRBJ2-3	.	.	CSVTREGTDTQYF	TGCAGCGTGACCAGGGAGGGCACAGATACGCAGTATTTT
TRBV18	TRBJ2-1	.	.	CASSPSWGNNEQFF	TGTGCCAGCTCACCGTCTTGGGGGAACAATGAGCAGTTCTTC
TRBV28	TRBJ2-2	few	.	CASTLPQGLATGELFF	TGTGCCAGCACTCTTCCCCAGGGTTTGGCCACCGGGGAGCTGTTTTTT
TRBV7-9	TRBJ2-1	many	TRBD2	CASSSKAGTSSYNEQFF	TGTGCCAGCAGCTCAAAAGCCGGGACTAGCTCCTACAATGAGCAGTTCTTC
TRBV4-2	TRBJ2-3	many	.	CATSLTGTDTQYF	TGTGCCACCAGCCTCACGGGGACAGATACGCAGTATTTT
TRBV4-2	TRBJ1-4	.	.	CASSQNWGLGEKLFF	TGTGCCAGCAGCCAAAACTGGGGTTTGGGTGAAAAACTGTTTTTT
TRBV2	TRBJ2-7	few	TRBD2	CASSVAGKYEQYF	TGTGCCAGCAGTGTAGCGGGAAAATACGAGCAGTACTTC
TRBV5-1	TRBJ2-2	few	.	CASSPGRQSTGELFF	TGCGCCAGCAGCCCTGGACGGCAGAGTACCGGGGAGCTGTTTTTT
TRBV4-3	TRBJ2-3	few	.	CASSQDLLGTDTQYF	TGCGCCAGCAGCCAAGATCTCCTTGGCACAGATACGCAGTATTTT
TRBV18	TRBJ2-7	few	.	CASSLPSLGEQYF	TGTGCCAGCTCACTACCATCACTTGGGGAGCAGTACTTC
TRBV11-2	TRBJ2-5	.	.	CASSPFEETQYF	TGTGCCAGCAGCCCCTTCGAGGAGACCCAGTACTTC
TRBV7-9	TRBJ2-7	.	TRBD1	CASSSFRDRETYEQYF	TGTGCCAGCAGCTCTTTCCGGGACAGGGAAACCTACGAGCAGTACTTC
TRBV28	TRBJ1-5	few	.	CASSPALGGRNQPQHF	TGTGCCAGCAGTCCAGCTTTGGGGGGTAGAAATCAGCCCCAGCATTTT
TRBV11-2	TRBJ1-1	few	.	CASSPRARENTEAFF	TGTGCCAGCAGCCCCCGAGCGCGGGAGAACACTGAAGCTTTCTTT
TRBV20-1	TRBJ1-2	.	.	CSVSPNYGYTF	TGCAGTGTCTCCCCTAACTATGGCTACACCTTC
TRBV9	TRBJ1-1	.	.	CASSVGGIGTEAFF	TGTGCCAGCAGCGTCGGGGGGATTGGCACTGAAGCTTTCTTT
TRBV29-1	TRBJ1-1	few	.	CSVVPPNTEAFF	TGCAGCGTTGTTCCTCCGAACACTGAAGCTTTCTTT
TRBV29-1	TRBJ2-5	.	.	CSVIIQGAGETQYF	TGCAGCGTTATCATACAGGGAGCAGGGGAGACCCAGTACTTC
TRBV7-2	TRBJ2-7	.	TRBD1	CASSPKTGGEQYF	TGTGCCAGCAGCCCAAAGACAGGGGGCGAGCAGTACTTC
TRBV4-3	TRBJ2-1	.	.	CASSQDPLNNEQFF	TGCGCCAGCAGCCAAGATCCTCTGAATAATGAGCAGTTCTTC
TRBV2	TRBJ2-5	.	TRBD1	CASSVTGDNWETQYF	TGTGCCAGCAGTGTGACAGGGGACAACTGGGAGACCCAGTACTTC
TRBV29-1	TRBJ2-3	few	.	CSEKGGGWTDTQYF	TGCAGCGAAAAAGGGGGAGGATGGACAGATACGCAGTATTTT
TRBV4-2	TRBJ2-1	few	.	CASSQDADRPLGEQFF	TGTGCCAGCAGCCAGGATGCCGATAGACCCCTAGGCGAGCAGTTCTTC
TRBV5-6	TRBJ2-3	.	.	CASSFSGRGDTQYF	TGTGCCAGCAGCTTCTCAGGGCGGGGAGATACGCAGTATTTT
TRBV11-1	TRBJ1-1	.	TRBD1	CASSFDRANTEAFF	TGTGCCAGCAGCTTCGACAGGGCGAATACTGAAGCTTTCTTT
TRBV6-5	TRBJ2-1	.	.	CASRGADSRLPFF	TGTGCCAGCAGGGGTGCGGACTCCCGGCTTCCGTTCTTC
TRBV2	TRBJ2-5	.	.	CASSAWTQYF	TGTGCCAGCAGTGCCTGGACCCAGTACTTC
TRBV18	TRBJ1-2	.	.	CASSPQGGSYNYGYTF	TGTGCCAGCTCACCACAGGGAGGCAGCTACAACTATGGCTACACCTTC
TRBV28	TRBJ1-6	.	TRBD1	CASSADRESPLHF	TGTGCCAGCAGTGCGGACAGGGAATCACCCCTCCACTTT
TRBV7-2	TRBJ2-7	few	.	CASSLRGQGLGTYEQYF	TGTGCCAGCAGCTTAAGAGGACAAGGACTTGGGACCTACGAGCAGTACTTC
TRBV20-1	TRBJ1-2	once	.	CSATETYGYTF	TGCAGTGCTACTGAGACATATGGCTACACCTTC
TRBV29-1	TRBJ2-2	.	.	CSVVQGTNTGELFF	TGCAGCGTTGTTCAGGGGACGAACACCGGGGAGCTGTTTTTT
TRBV13	TRBJ1-2	few	.	CASSLGAGPQDYGYTF	TGTGCCAGCAGCTTGGGGGCCGGCCCTCAAGACTATGGCTACACCTTC
TRBV25-1	TRBJ1-1	.	.	CASSDPRERTEAFF	TGTGCCAGCAGTGATCCCAGGGAAAGGACTGAAGCTTTCTTT
TRBV5-1	TRBJ2-2	.	TRBD1	CASSEGTGYTGELFF	TGCGCCAGCAGCGAAGGGACAGGTTACACCGGGGAGCTGTTTTTT
TRBV25-1	TRBJ1-6	.	.	CASNQGSYNSPLHF	TGTGCCAGCAACCAGGGATCCTATAATTCACCCCTCCACTTT
TRBV9	TRBJ1-6	.	TRBD1	CASSVEGQGFSPLHF	TGTGCCAGCAGCGTAGAGGGACAGGGCTTTTCACCCCTCCACTTT
TRBV7-2	TRBJ2-7	few	.	CASSFDANYEQYF	TGTGCCAGCAGCTTCGACGCCAACTACGAGCAGTACTTC
TRBV9	TRBJ2-2	.	.	CASSVSPAGITGELFF	TGTGCCAGCAGCGTGAGTCCTGCGGGCATCACCGGGGAGCTGTTTTTT
TRBV29-1	TRBJ1-1	few	TRBD1	CSASTGGGDTEAFF	TGCAGCGCCTCAACAGGGGGCGGCGACACTGAAGCTTTCTTT
TRBV20-1	TRBJ2-5	few	.	CSASPRETQYF	TGCAGTGCTAGTCCAAGGGAGACCCAGTACTTC
TRBV30	TRBJ1-5	.	.	CAWSRSNQPQHF	TGTGCCTGGAGTAGAAGCAATCAGCCCCAGCATTTT
TRBV11-2	TRBJ2-3	.	.	CASSLVPTDTQYF	TGTGCCAGCAGCTTAGTCCCCACAGATACGCAGTATTTT
TRBV2	TRBJ2-3	.	.	CASSRQPAQYF	TGTGCCAGCAGCCGACAGCCAGCGCAGTATTTT
TRBV5-1	TRBJ2-2	few	.	CASSLGSFTGELFF	TGCGCCAGCAGCTTGGGATCATTCACCGGGGAGCTGTTTTTT
TRBV2	TRBJ1-4	few	.	CASSVVAIIF	TGTGCCAGCAGCGTTGTTGCAATAATTTTT
TRBV10-3	TRBJ2-7	.	.	CAISESTGEKQYF	TGTGCCATCAGTGAGTCGACGGGAGAGAAGCAGTACTTC
TRBV7-9	TRBJ1-5	.	.	CASSLGPGFNQPQHF	TGTGCCAGCAGCTTAGGACCGGGTTTCAATCAGCCCCAGCATTTT
TRBV5-1	TRBJ1-6	few	TRBD1	CASSLTGTGNSPLHF	TGCGCCAGCAGCTTAACCGGGACAGGGAATTCACCCCTCCACTTT
TRBV19	TRBJ1-1	.	.	CASTTPNTEAFF	TGTGCCAGTACCACACCGAACACTGAAGCTTTCTTT
TRBV7-2	TRBJ1-4	many	.	CASSLQGTNEKLFF	TGTGCCAGCAGCCTACAGGGAACTAATGAAAAACTGTTTTTT